This entry lists 24 T cell receptor beta chains sequenced from one sample in a study of beta chain features in type 1 diabetes. Isolated RNA was reverse transcribed in full, so expressed TCRB transcripts were sequenced. Only in-frame clones appear in the TCRdb table, and some are missing; sequencing was by immunoSEQ multiplex PCR. The repertoire holds approximately 160,000 clones, 7.5% to 10% seen once, with 0.5% to 0.65% in the top ten. The sequencing sample was made of central memory CD4+ T cells from blood. These receptors all stem from a young man in good health.

The table lists this clone with a few counts. The chain combines TRBV5-8 with TRBJ2-1, with 10 positions matching TRBD2. Germline values: CDR1 SGHTS, CDR2 YDEGEE. The CDR3 totals 18 residues. The V gene end was trimmed by 0 bases and the J gene end by 3 bases; junction bases not matched to a gene: 9. The CDR3 loop is CASSLGLAGVGIYNEQFF. Written as DNA, the CDR3 is TGTGCCAGCAGCTTGGGGCTAGCGGGAGTAGGGATCTACAATGAGCAGTTCTTC.

This clone was found a few times. This sequence joins TRBV5-5 and TRBJ1-1, with TRBD1 as a possible D gene (6 bases). Germline loops: CDR1 SGHKS, CDR2 YYEKEE (reference sequence). The V and J ends lost 4 bases and 4 bases respectively, with 14 bases between them. The CDR3 has 14 amino acids. The CDR3 nucleotides are TGTGCCAGCAGCATCGGGACACAGGTCACTGAAGCTTTCTTT. Its protein product is CASSIGTQVTEAFF. Based on the CDR3 plus reference TRBV5-5 and TRBJ1-1, the full variable domain is DAGVTQSPTHLIKTRGQQVTLRCSPISGHKSVSWYQQVLGQGPQFIFQYYEKEERGRGNFPDRFSARQFPNYSSELNVNALLLGDSALYLCASSIGTQVTEAFFGQGTRLTVV.

The V gene is TRBV5-6, the J gene TRBJ2-7, with TRBD1 identical over 10 bases. The CDR3 extends over 14 amino acids. Germline V CDR1 and CDR2: SGHDT, YYEEEE. V lost 2 bases and J lost 5; bases outside the gene matches: 4. The CDR3 DNA reads TGTGCCAGCAGCTTCGGGACAGGGGCCCACGAGCAGTACTTC. Its protein product is CASSFGTGAHEQYF.

There are a few counts of this clone. The chain uses TRBV7-8 and TRBJ2-7; a possible D gene is TRBD1 (6 bases). There are 11 residues in the CDR3. The germline V gene encodes CDR1 SGHVS and CDR2 FQNEAQ. The germline V and J ends were trimmed by 3 bases and 12 bases, with 12 bases remaining between them. CDR3 DNA sequence: TGTGCCAGCAGCTTTTCGACAGGTCTGTACTTC. This translates into CASSFSTGLYF. The full variable domain, its missing parts supplied by reference TRBV7-8 and TRBJ2-7, is GAGVSQSPRYKVAKRGQDVALRCDPISGHVSLFWYQQALGQGPEFLTYFQNEAQLDKSGLPSDRFFAERPEGSVSTLKIQRTQQEDSAVYLCASSFSTGLYFGPGTRLTVT.

This clone turned up a few times. The chain carries TRBV7-9 and TRBJ2-3; a possible D gene is TRBD1 (6 bases). The CDR3 contains 14 residues. V was trimmed by 6 bases and J by 0 bases, leaving 10 bases between them. Looked up from germline, CDR1 is SEHNR and CDR2 is FQNEAQ (reference sequence). CDR3 protein: CASRATGSTDTQYF. The CDR3 nucleotides are TGTGCCAGCAGGGCCACAGGGAGCACAGATACGCAGTATTTT.

This chain uses TRBV5-1 with TRBJ2-7, with 10 bases lining up with TRBD1. Germline V gene data show CDR1 as SGHRS and CDR2 as YFSETQ. With 4 bases clipped from V and 5 bases from J, the junction kept 6 bases outside the gene matches. The CDR3 sequence is 14 residues long. The CDR3 DNA is TGCGCCAGCAGCGGCGGGACAGGGGCCGACGAGCAGTACTTC. It specifies CASSGGTGADEQYF.

This clone was counted only a few times. The chain carries TRBV2 and TRBJ2-5; D is uncertain. V shed 8 bases and J shed 5 bases, with 15 bases lying between them. The CDR3 has 13 residues. The germline V gene encodes CDR1 SNHLY and CDR2 FYNNEI. CDR3 sequence reads: CASVTPPRETQYF. As DNA, the CDR3 is TGTGCCAGCGTGACCCCCCCGAGGGAGACCCAGTACTTC.

This clone was seen a handful of times. This chain joins TRBV4-3 and TRBJ1-1, with D perhaps TRBD1 (6 bases). This CDR3 contains 14 residues. Trimming took 5 bases from V and 0 from J, leaving 10 bases between them. Per the germline V gene, CDR1 is LGHNA and CDR2 is YSLEER. The CDR3, as DNA: TGCGCCAGCAGCACGGGACACTTGAACACTGAAGCTTTCTTT. Translated, it gives CASSTGHLNTEAFF.

The rearrangement joins TRBV16 to TRBJ2-3, with 7 bases aligning to TRBD1. The CDR3 extends over 14 amino acids. Germline loops: CDR1 KGHSY, CDR2 FQNENV. Losses at the gene ends were 4 bases for V and 2 bases for J; bases not matched to a gene: 3. This CDR3 reads CASSLGGTTDTQYF. The DNA for the CDR3 is TGTGCCAGCAGCCTAGGGGGCACCACAGATACGCAGTATTTT.

The chain is built from TRBV27 and TRBJ2-2; TRBD1 aligns across 8 bases. V gave up 7 bases and J gave up 1 base; unmatched junction bases: 2. The CDR3 consists of 14 residues. Per germline, CDR1 MNHEY and CDR2 SMNVEV (reference sequence). CDR3 bases: TGTGCCAGCATCGGGACAGGGAACACCGGGGAGCTGTTTTTT. The encoded protein is CASIGTGNTGELFF.

This clone was detected a few times. The chain links TRBV7-9 to TRBJ1-1; possibly TRBD1 for D (6 bases). The V end was cut by 3 bases, the J end by 0 bases, with 11 bases between. The CDR3 covers 15 residues. CDR1 and CDR2 from the germline V gene are SEHNR and FQNEAQ (reference sequence). The CDR3 coding sequence is TGTGCCAGCAGCTTGGCCGCAGGGGTGAACACTGAAGCTTTCTTT. The encoded protein is CASSLAAGVNTEAFF.

This clone occurred a few times. This sequence joins TRBV9 and TRBJ1-2; maybe TRBD1 (5 bases). CDR1 and CDR2 from the germline V gene are SGDLS and YYNGEE. The length of the CDR3 is 18 residues. Trimming stripped 5 bases from V and 2 bases from J, with 25 bases between. CDR3 region: CASRRRFAGGRANYGYTF. The CDR3 DNA reads as TGTGCCAGCAGGCGTAGATTCGCAGGCGGCAGGGCGAACTATGGCTACACCTTC.

The rearrangement links TRBV27 to TRBJ1-2; D may be TRBD1 (5 bases). CDR1 and CDR2 (germline): MNHEY, SMNVEV (reference sequence). V was trimmed by 1 base and J by 1 base, leaving 7 bases between them. The CDR3 is 14 residues long. CDR3 loop: CASSLYGGNYGYTF. CDR3 nucleotides: TGTGCCAGCAGTTTATACGGGGGTAACTATGGCTACACCTTC.

The J gene is TRBJ1-5, the V gene TRBV6-5; 10 bases align to TRBD1. The CDR3 contains 15 residues. Germline CDR1 MNHEY, CDR2 SVGAGI. With 6 bases clipped from V and 7 bases from J, the junction kept 9 bases outside the gene matches. CDR3 DNA sequence: TGTGCCAGCAGCCCGACAGGGGGCTTAAAGCAGCCCCAGCATTTT. It yields the protein CASSPTGGLKQPQHF.

This clone was recorded many times. One end of the junction varies from germline; a read error may be responsible. The genes are TRBV30 and TRBJ2-7; 14 bases are a match to TRBD2. In germline, CDR1 is GTSNPN, CDR2 SVGIG (reference sequence). The CDR3 runs 12 residues. The CDR3 DNA follows: TGTGCCTGGAGTCGGACTAGCGGGGGGTATGGATTC. Translated, it gives CAWSRTSGGYGF.

This clone has only a few counts. This chain connects TRBV4-2 to TRBJ1-5, with D perhaps TRBD1 (5 bases). V was pared by 0 bases and J by 7 bases, with 13 bases between. Per the germline V gene, CDR1 is LGHNA and CDR2 is YNFKEQ. CDR3 size: 15 residues. CDR3 coding DNA: TGTGCCAGCAGCCAAGATGTGCGGAGGGGACAGCCCCAGCATTTT. Translating it yields CASSQDVRRGQPQHF.

The V gene is TRBV29-1, the J gene TRBJ1-4, with D perhaps matching TRBD1 (6 bases). The V and J ends lost 5 bases and 8 bases respectively, with 9 bases between them. The CDR3 has 11 amino acids. CDR1 is SQVTM and CDR2 is ANQGSEA in the germline V gene. The CDR3 nucleotides read TGCAGCGTTCCCGGACAGGAAAAACTGTTTTTT. Protein: CSVPGQEKLFF.

V and J are TRBV28 and TRBJ2-7; 8 bases are shared with TRBD1. Per the germline V gene, CDR1 is MDHEN and CDR2 is SYDVKM. The CDR3 runs to 16 residues. V lost 4 bases to trimming and J lost 0 bases; unmatched junction nucleotides: 8. CDR3 amino acids: CASSSTGTGPSYEQYF. The CDR3 DNA reads as TGTGCCAGCAGTTCAACCGGGACAGGACCCTCCTACGAGCAGTACTTC.

In this sample, this clone turned up many times. This chain joins TRBV6-1 and TRBJ2-2; 10 bases map to TRBD2. The length of the CDR3 is 16 residues. Germline loops: CDR1 MNHNS, CDR2 SASEGT. J lost 3 bases, V lost 1 base, and 2 bases had no gene match. Here the CDR3 DNA reads TGTGCCAGCAGTGAAGGGACTAGCGGATACACCGGGGAGCTGTTTTTT. It translates to CASSEGTSGYTGELFF.

This clone was counted many times. The chain is built from TRBV7-2 and TRBJ2-7, with a possible D match to TRBD2 (6 bases). This CDR3 has 11 amino acids. CDR1 is SGHTA, CDR2 FQGNSA, per germline. The ends were cut back, 5 bases at V and 9 bases at J, with 11 bases in the middle. The CDR3 nucleotides read TGTGCCAGCAGCCCCTCCGGGAGGCAGTACTTC. It is translated as CASSPSGRQYF.

This clone has a handful of counts. This chain connects TRBV5-1 to TRBJ2-1, with 11 bases lining up with TRBD2. The V gene end was trimmed by 2 bases and the J gene end by 4 bases; junction bases not matched to a gene: 5. This CDR3 comprises 16 residues. CDR1 and CDR2 from the germline V gene are SGHRS and YFSETQ. CDR3 in amino acids: CASSFQTSGIYNEQFF. CDR3 bases: TGCGCCAGCAGCTTCCAGACTAGCGGGATATACAATGAGCAGTTCTTC.

This chain connects TRBV7-3 to TRBJ2-1; TRBD2 aligns across 7 bases. V shed 3 bases, J shed 9 bases, and the junction held 8 bases outside the gene matches. CDR1 and CDR2 (germline): SGHTA, FQGTGA. The CDR3 is 14 amino acids. DNA for the CDR3: TGTGCCAGCAGCTTGAACAGCCCGGGAGGTGAGCAGTTCTTC. The encoded protein is CASSLNSPGGEQFF.

The chain joins TRBV28 to TRBJ1-5; possibly TRBD1 for D (6 bases). The germline V gene encodes CDR1 MDHEN and CDR2 SYDVKM. The CDR3 has 12 amino acids. Trimming pared 11 bases from V and 4 bases from J, leaving 12 bases between. CDR3 protein: CASGETNQPQHF. CDR3 DNA sequence: TGTGCCTCAGGGGAGACGAATCAGCCCCAGCATTTT.

V and J are TRBV7-8 and TRBJ1-2, with 8 nucleotides matching TRBD1. CDR1 is SGHVS, CDR2 FQNEAQ, per germline. V gave up 5 bases and J gave up 8 bases; unmatched junction bases: 13. The CDR3 is made up of 15 amino acids. CDR3 in amino acids: CASSKVQDRARGYTF. CDR3 bases: TGTGCCAGCAGCAAAGTTCAGGACAGGGCGCGGGGCTACACCTTC.